This T cell receptor (beta chain) was sequenced for a study of cytomegalovirus exposure and HLA in healthy donors. Both 60 Vbeta primers and 13 Jbeta primers went into the PCR. Method: immunoSEQ multiplex PCR; TCRdb's copy keeps in-frame clones and lacks some. The profile shows about 110,000 clones, 79% of them singletons. This CDR3 contains 16 residues. The germline V gene encodes CDR1 SGHTA and CDR2 FQGNSA. V was clipped by 5 bases and J by 7 bases; unmatched bases: 14. Material for sequencing was PBMCs. The TCR was taken from a woman in her 40s in good health and CMV-seronegative. The chain couples TRBV7-2 to TRBJ2-5; 9 bases are shared with TRBD2. CDR3 sequence reads: CASSELGAGGGGTQYF. The DNA for the CDR3 is TGTGCCAGCAGCGAACTGGGAGCGGGGGGCGGGGGGACCCAGTACTTC.